Reported below is one TCR beta chain. Its antigen is currently unknown. This sample is part of a study of response to subunit inactivated influenza vaccine. Germline CDR1 and CDR2: SGHNT and YENEEA. The CDR3 spans 13 residues. Trimming cost V 0 bases and J 2 bases, with 4 bases left between them. Study-wide results and caveats: That few new T cells are recruited by each seasonal influenza vaccination was the authors' suggestion.

TCRdb re-analysed the RT-PCR reads in MiXCR, keeping a single row per CDR3 protein. The sample includes approximately 530,000 distinct CDR3 sequences, 13% seen only once; the top ten take under 15%. This clonotype was obtained from a middle-aged man who received an inactivated influenza vaccine. The sequencing used PBMCs from blood, collected 35 to 45 days after vaccination. The rearrangement links TRBV11-3 to TRBJ2-5, with D unresolved. This CDR3 reads CASSLDEQETQYF. The CDR3 DNA follows: TGTGCCAGCAGCTTAGATGAGCAAGAGACCCAGTACTTC.